Listed here are 10 T cell receptor beta chains from one sample, sequenced in a study of OX40 agonist ivuxolimab in advanced cancers. Data came from immunoSEQ multiplex PCR; TCRdb stores just in-frame clones and leaves some out. The sample includes fewer than 120,000 clones, roughly nine tenths seen only once; the top ten take approximately 0.29%. Material: CD4+ or CD8+ T cells sorted from blood, obtained in a trial of the OX40 agonist ivuxolimab. The source is an adult with an advanced solid tumor such as melanoma, head and neck, liver or kidney cancer.

The genes are TRBV5-4 and TRBJ2-5, with 11 bases matching TRBD1. The CDR3 sequence is 15 residues long. The ends lost 4 bases at V and 5 bases at J; junction bases unmatched: 7. The germline CDR1 and CDR2 sequences are SGHNT and YYREEE (reference sequence). The CDR3 region has the DNA TGTGCCAGCAGCGGGGGGACAGGGGGTTGGGAGACCCAGTACTTC. Translated: CASSGGTGGWETQYF. Looking up the rest from reference TRBV5-4 and TRBJ2-5 gives the full variable domain: ETGVTQSPTHLIKTRGQQVTLRCSSQSGHNTVSWYQQALGQGPQFIFQYYREEENGRGNFPPRFSGLQFPNYSSELNVNALELDDSALYLCASSGGTGGWETQYFGPGTRLLVL.

The rearrangement joins TRBV6-6 to TRBJ2-7, with 7 bases that match TRBD1. The CDR3 runs to 13 residues. V gave up 6 bases and J gave up 4 bases; unmatched junction bases: 6. Germline assignment: CDR1 MNHNY and CDR2 SVGAGI (reference sequence). CDR3 coding DNA: TGTGCCAGCAGCAGCGCAGGGGGATACGAGCAGTACTTC. Its protein is CASSSAGGYEQYF.

This chain uses TRBV6-5 with TRBJ1-1; D uncertain. The CDR3 contains 13 residues. The V gene lost 6 bases and the J gene lost 0 bases, with 8 bases spanning the gap. Per the germline V gene, CDR1 is MNHEY and CDR2 is SVGAGI. The CDR3 protein is CASRPTVNTEAFF. The CDR3 DNA reads TGTGCCAGCAGACCTACGGTGAACACTGAAGCTTTCTTT.

The genes are TRBV28 and TRBJ2-7; D gene unclear. Germline V CDR1 and CDR2: MDHEN, SYDVKM. V was pared by 2 bases and J by 3 bases, with 14 bases between. This CDR3 contains 15 residues. CDR3 region: CASSLGTLQSYEQYF. The CDR3 nucleotides are TGTGCCAGCAGTTTAGGTACGCTTCAAAGCTACGAGCAGTACTTC.

This sequence joins TRBV5-6 and TRBJ2-3; no clear D. The CDR3 loop spans 14 amino acids. Trimming left V 6 bases short and J 4 bases short, with 15 bases between. Germline CDR1 reads SGHDT; CDR2 reads YYEEEE. DNA for the CDR3: TGTGCCAGCACCCCCGTAGGATTCGCAGATACGCAGTATTTT. Its protein product is CASTPVGFADTQYF.

The rearrangement links TRBV5-1 to TRBJ2-2, with 7 nucleotides matching TRBD1. The CDR3 has 15 residues. The V gene end was trimmed by 0 bases and the J gene end by 3 bases; junction bases not matched to a gene: 2. CDR1 is SGHRS, CDR2 YFSETQ, per germline. The CDR3 DNA sequence: TGCGCCAGCAGCTTGGAACAGGGGTACACCGGGGAGCTGTTTTTT. Translation: CASSLEQGYTGELFF.

The genes are TRBV7-9 and TRBJ2-7; perhaps TRBD2 as D (6 bases). The germline V and J ends were trimmed by 5 bases and 1 base, with 12 bases remaining between them. This CDR3 comprises 14 residues. CDR1 is SEHNR and CDR2 is FQNEAQ in the germline V gene (reference sequence). In nucleotides, the CDR3 is TGTGCCAGCAGCGACGGGAGCGGATCCTACGAGCAGTACTTC. Amino acids: CASSDGSGSYEQYF.

This chain links TRBV6-1 with TRBJ2-7; TRBD1 aligns across 11 bases. The CDR3 length is 15 residues. CDR1 is MNHNS, CDR2 SASEGT, per germline. Losses at the gene ends were 3 bases for V and 5 bases for J; bases not matched to a gene: 6. The CDR3 DNA reads TGTGCCAGCAGTGACAGGGACAGGGGGATCGACGAGCAGTACTTC. This sequence encodes CASSDRDRGIDEQYF.

V gene TRBV28 combines with J gene TRBJ2-3; TRBD1 matches 9 bases. This CDR3 has 13 amino acids. The trim removed 6 bases at V and 3 bases at J, leaving 1 base unmatched. Germline V gives CDR1 MDHEN, CDR2 SYDVKM. CDR3 region: CASRGQGTDTQYF. As DNA, the CDR3 is TGTGCCAGCAGGGGACAGGGAACAGATACGCAGTATTTT.

The chain joins TRBV9 to TRBJ1-1, with TRBD1 matching over 7 bases. The J segment lost 4 bases and the V segment lost 1 base, leaving 10 bases of the junction unmatched. Germline values: CDR1 SGDLS, CDR2 YYNGEE. This CDR3 spans 16 amino acids. The CDR3 sequence is CASSVFPTGEATEAFF. As DNA, the CDR3 is TGTGCCAGCAGCGTATTTCCAACAGGGGAGGCCACTGAAGCTTTCTTT.